Included here is one TCR beta chain sequence, with context. The data are from a study of monozygotic twins with inflammatory bowel disease. One entry per CDR3 protein, without DNA, is what TCRdb gives after re-calling the 5' RACE reads. The listing contains about 300,000 distinct CDR3 sequences. The origin of this receptor is a human donor with ulcerative colitis or Crohn's disease, or a healthy co-twin of an affected twin (not recorded which). Sequenced: blood.

CDR3 protein: CASSPDRGHGYTF. This chain joins TRBV18 and TRBJ1-2; TCRdb gives TRBD1 as the D gene, but with no DNA this cannot be confirmed. CDR1 KGHSH and CDR2 LQKENI come from the germline V gene. This CDR3 has 13 residues.